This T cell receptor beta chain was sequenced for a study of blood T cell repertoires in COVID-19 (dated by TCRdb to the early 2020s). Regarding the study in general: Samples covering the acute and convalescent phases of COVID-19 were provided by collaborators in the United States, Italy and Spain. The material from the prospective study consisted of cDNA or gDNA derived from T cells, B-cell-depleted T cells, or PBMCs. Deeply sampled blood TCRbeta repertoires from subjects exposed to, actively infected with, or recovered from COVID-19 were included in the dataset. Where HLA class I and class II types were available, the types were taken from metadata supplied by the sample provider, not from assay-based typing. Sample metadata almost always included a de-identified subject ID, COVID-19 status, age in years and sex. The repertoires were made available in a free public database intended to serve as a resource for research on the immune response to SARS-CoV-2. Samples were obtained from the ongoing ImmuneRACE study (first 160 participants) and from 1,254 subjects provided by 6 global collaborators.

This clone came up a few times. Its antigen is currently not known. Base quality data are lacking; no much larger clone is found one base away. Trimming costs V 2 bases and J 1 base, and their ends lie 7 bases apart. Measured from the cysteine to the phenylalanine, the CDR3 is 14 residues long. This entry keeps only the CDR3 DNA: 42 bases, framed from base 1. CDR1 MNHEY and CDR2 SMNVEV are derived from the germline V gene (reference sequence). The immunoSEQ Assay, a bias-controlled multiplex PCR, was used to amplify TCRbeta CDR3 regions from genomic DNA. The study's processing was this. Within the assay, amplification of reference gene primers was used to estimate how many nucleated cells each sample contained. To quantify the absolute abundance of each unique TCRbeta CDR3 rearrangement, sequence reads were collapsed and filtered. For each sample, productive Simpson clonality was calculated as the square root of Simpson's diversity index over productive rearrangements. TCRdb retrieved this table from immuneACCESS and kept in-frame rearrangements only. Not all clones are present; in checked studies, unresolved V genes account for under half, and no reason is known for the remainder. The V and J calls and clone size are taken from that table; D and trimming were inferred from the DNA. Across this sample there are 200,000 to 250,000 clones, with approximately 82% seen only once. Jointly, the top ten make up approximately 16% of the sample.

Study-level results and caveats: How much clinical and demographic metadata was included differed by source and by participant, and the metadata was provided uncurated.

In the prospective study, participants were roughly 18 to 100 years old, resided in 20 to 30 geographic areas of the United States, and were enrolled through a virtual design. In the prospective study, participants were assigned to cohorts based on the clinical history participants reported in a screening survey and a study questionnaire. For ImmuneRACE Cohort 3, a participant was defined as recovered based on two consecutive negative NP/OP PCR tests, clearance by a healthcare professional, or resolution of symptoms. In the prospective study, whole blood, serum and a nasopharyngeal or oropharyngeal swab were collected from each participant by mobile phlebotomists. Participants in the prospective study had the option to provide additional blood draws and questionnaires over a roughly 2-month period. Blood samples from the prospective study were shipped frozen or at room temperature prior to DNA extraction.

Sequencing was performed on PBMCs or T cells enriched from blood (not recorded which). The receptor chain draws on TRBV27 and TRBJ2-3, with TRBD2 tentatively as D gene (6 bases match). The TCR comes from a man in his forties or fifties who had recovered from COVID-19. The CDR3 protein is CASSLGGGTDTQYF. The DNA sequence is TGTGCCAGCAGTTTAGGAGGGGGCACAGATACGCAGTATTTT.